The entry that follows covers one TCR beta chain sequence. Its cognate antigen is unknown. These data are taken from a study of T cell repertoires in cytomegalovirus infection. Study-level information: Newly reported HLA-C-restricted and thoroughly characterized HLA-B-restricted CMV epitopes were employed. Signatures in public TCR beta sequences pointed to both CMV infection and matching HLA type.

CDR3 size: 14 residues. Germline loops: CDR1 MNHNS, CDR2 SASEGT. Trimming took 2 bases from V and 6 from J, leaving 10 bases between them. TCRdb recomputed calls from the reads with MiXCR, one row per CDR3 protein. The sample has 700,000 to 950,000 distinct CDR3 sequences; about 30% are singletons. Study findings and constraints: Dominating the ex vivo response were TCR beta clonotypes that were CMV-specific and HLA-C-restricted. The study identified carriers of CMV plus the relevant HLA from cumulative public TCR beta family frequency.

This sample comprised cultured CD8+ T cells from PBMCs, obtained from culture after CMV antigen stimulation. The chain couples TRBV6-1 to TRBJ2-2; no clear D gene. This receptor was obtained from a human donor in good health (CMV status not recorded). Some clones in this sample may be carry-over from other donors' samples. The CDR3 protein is CASSELRKAGELFF. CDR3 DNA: TGTGCCAGCAGTGAATTGCGGAAGGCCGGGGAGCTGTTTTTT.